The source of this T cell receptor beta chain is a study of blood T cell repertoires in COVID-19. Study-level information: COVID-19 samples from acute and convalescent phases originated in the United States, Italy and Spain. Sources were T cells, B-cell-depleted T cells, or PBMCs; the material itself was cDNA or gDNA.

As handled by the study authors: Nucleated cell number was recorded as an estimate derived from reference gene primer amplification. The repertoire was sequenced with immunoSEQ multiplex PCR; TCRdb's copy has only in-frame clones and lacks some. V, J and clone size are taken as reported in that table, and D and trimming were inferred from the DNA itself. Of about 35,000 clones listed, approximately 80% are singletons. CDR3 length: 15 residues. Germline-derived CDR1 and CDR2 are MGHRA and YSYEKL. After removal of 2 bases from V and 6 bases from J, the junction contained 5 bases not matched to a gene. In its sample, this clone was seen a few times.

The chain is built from TRBV4-1 and TRBJ1-2; 11 bases map to TRBD1. The clonotype originates from a man in his fifties or sixties in a cohort sampled during active COVID-19. The sequenced sample consisted of peripheral blood. The CDR3 sequence is CASSQKGQGVDGYTF. For the CDR3, the DNA is TGCGCCAGCAGCCAAAAGGGACAGGGGGTAGATGGCTACACCTTC.